This T cell receptor (beta chain) was found in a study of blood T cell repertoires in COVID-19. Across the whole study: PBMCs, B-cell-depleted T cells, or T cells provided the cDNA or gDNA that made up the material.

Germline-derived CDR1 and CDR2 are KGHSH and LQKENI. CDR3 length equals 18 residues. V was pared by 5 bases and J by 0 bases, with 22 bases between. Libraries were prepared by immunoSEQ multiplex PCR; TCRdb keeps only in-frame clonotypes and omits some of them. Found here are about 260,000 clones, 80% to 85% of them singletons; the top ten hold 4.2%. The clonotype was recovered from a man in his 60s with acute or convalescent COVID-19. The chain links TRBV18 to TRBJ1-2; D perhaps matches TRBD1 (6 bases). Material for sequencing was peripheral blood. CDR3 sequence (DNA): TGTGCCAGCTCAGACAAAAGCACCGGGACACTTACTAACTATGGCTACACCTTC. Amino acid sequence: CASSDKSTGTLTNYGYTF.